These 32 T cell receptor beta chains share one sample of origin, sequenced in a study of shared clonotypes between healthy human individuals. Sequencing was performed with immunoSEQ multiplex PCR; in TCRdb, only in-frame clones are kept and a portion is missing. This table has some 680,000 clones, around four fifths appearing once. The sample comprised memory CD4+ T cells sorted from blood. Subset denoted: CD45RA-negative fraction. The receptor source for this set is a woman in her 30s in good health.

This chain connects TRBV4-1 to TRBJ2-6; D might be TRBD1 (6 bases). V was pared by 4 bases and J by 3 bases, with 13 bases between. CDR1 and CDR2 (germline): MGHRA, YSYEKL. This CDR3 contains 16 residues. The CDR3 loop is CASSRRSGDGANVLTF. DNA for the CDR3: TGCGCCAGCAGCCGCAGGTCAGGGGATGGGGCCAACGTCCTGACTTTC.

CDR3 sequence reads: CASKGRANTGELFF. The CDR3 DNA reads TGTGCCAGTAAGGGTCGGGCTAACACCGGGGAGCTGTTTTTT. The genes are TRBV19 and TRBJ2-2; D unclear. Between the trimmed V and J ends, which lost 7 bases and 2 bases, there was a span of 11 bases. This CDR3 comprises 14 residues. Per the germline V gene, CDR1 is LNHDA and CDR2 is SQIVND (reference sequence).

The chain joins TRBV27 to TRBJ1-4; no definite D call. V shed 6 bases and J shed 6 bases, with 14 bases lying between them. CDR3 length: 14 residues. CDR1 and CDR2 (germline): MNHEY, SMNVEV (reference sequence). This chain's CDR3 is CASRPRASHEKLFF. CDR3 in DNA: TGTGCCAGCAGGCCCCGCGCATCTCATGAAAAACTGTTTTTT.

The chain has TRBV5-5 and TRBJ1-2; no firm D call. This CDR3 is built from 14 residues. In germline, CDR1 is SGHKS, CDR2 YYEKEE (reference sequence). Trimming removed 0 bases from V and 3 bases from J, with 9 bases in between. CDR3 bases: TGTGCCAGCAGCTTGGGAGCGGTAGACTATGGCTACACCTTC. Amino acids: CASSLGAVDYGYTF.

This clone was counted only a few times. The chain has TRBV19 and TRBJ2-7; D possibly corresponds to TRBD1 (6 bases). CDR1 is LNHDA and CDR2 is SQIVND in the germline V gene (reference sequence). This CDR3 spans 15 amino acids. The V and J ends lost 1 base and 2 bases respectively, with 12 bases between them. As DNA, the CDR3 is TGTGCCAGTAGTATAGGAGGACAGCCTACCTACGAGCAGTACTTC. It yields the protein CASSIGGQPTYEQYF.

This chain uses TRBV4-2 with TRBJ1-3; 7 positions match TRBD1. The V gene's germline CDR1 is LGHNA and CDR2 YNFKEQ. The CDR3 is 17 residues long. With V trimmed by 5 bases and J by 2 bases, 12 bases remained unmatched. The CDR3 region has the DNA TGTGCCAGCAGCTCCCGAGTCAACAGGGGCCCTGGAAACACCATATATTTT. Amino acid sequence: CASSSRVNRGPGNTIYF.

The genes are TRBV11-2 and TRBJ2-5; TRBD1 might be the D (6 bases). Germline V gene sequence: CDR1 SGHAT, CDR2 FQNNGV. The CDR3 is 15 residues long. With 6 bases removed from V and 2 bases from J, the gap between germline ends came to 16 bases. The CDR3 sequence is CASRLAGRGQETQYF. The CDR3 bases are TGTGCCAGCAGACTGGCGGGCAGGGGTCAAGAGACCCAGTACTTC.

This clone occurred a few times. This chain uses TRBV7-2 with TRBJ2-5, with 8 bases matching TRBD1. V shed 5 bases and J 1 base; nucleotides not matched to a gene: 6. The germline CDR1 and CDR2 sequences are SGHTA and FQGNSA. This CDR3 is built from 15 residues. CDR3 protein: CASSGRTGTQETQYF. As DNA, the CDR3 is TGTGCCAGCAGCGGACGGACAGGGACCCAAGAGACCCAGTACTTC.

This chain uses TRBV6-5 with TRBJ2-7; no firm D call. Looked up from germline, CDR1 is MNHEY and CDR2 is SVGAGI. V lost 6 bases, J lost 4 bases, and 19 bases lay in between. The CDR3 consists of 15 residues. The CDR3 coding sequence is TGTGCCAGCAGCACTACCTCTTTAGGGAAATACGAGCAGTACTTC. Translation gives CASSTTSLGKYEQYF.

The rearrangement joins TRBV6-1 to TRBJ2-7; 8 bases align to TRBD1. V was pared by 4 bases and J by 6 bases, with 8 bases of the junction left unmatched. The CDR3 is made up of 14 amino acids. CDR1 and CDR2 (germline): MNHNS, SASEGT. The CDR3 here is CASSGGQVGLEQYF. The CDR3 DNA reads TGTGCCAGCAGTGGGGGACAGGTGGGGCTCGAGCAGTACTTC.

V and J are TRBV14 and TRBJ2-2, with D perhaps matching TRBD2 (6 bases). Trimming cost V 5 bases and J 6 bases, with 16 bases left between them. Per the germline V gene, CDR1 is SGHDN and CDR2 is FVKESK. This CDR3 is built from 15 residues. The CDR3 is CASSSLGGPPGELFF. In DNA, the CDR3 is TGTGCCAGCAGCTCCTTAGGAGGGCCCCCCGGGGAGCTGTTTTTT.

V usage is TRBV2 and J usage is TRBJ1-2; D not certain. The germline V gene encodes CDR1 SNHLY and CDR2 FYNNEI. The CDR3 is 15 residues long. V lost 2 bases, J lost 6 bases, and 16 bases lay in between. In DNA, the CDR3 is TGTGCCAGCAGTGAAACCGCCCGAAGGGTAAATGGCTACACCTTC. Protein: CASSETARRVNGYTF.

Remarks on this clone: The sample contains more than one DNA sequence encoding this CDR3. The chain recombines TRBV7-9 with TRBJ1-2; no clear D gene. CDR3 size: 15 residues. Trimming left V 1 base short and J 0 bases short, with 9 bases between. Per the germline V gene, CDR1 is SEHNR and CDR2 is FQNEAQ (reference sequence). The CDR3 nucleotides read TGTGCCAGCAGCTTAGAGGGCGGAGCTAACTATGGCTACACCTTC. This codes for CASSLEGGANYGYTF.

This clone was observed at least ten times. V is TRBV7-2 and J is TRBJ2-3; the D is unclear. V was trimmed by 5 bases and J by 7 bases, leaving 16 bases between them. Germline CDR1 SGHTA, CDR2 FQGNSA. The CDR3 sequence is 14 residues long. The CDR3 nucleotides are TGTGCCAGCAGCCCGCAACATGACGGCAATACGCAGTATTTT. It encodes CASSPQHDGNTQYF.

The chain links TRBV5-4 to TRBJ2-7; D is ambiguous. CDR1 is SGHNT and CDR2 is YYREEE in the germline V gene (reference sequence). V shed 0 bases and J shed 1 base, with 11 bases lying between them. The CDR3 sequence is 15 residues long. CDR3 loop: CASSLEDGLSYEQYF. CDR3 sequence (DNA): TGTGCCAGCAGCTTGGAGGACGGATTGTCCTACGAGCAGTACTTC.

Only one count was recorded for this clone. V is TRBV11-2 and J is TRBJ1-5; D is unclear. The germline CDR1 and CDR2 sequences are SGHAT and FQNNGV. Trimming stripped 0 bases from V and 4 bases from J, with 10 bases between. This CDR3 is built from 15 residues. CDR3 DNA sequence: TGTGCCAGCAGCTTAGACCGTTCCGCGAATCAGCCCCAGCATTTT. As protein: CASSLDRSANQPQHF.

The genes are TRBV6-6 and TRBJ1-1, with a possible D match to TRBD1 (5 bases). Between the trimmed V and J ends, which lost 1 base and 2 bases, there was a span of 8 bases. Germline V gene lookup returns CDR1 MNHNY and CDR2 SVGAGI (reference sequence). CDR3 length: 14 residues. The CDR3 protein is CASSYLDSNTEAFF. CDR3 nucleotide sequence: TGTGCCAGCAGTTACTTAGACAGTAACACTGAAGCTTTCTTT.

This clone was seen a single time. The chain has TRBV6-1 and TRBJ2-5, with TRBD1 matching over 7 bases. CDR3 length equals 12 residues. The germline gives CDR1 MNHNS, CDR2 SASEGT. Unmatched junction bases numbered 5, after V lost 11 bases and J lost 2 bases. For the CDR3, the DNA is TGTGCCGGCCAGGGGGTGCAAGAGACCCAGTACTTC. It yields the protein CAGQGVQETQYF.

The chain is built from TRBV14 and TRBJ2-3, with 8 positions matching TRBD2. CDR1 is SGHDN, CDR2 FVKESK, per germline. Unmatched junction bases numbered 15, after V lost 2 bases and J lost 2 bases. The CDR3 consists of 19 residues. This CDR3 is CASSQRSGTPLADTDTQYF. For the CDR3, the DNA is TGTGCCAGCAGCCAACGTAGCGGGACTCCTTTAGCTGACACAGATACGCAGTATTTT. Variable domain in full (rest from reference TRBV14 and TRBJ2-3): EAGVTQFPSHSVIEKGQTVTLRCDPISGHDNLYWYRRVMGKEIKFLLHFVKESKQDESGMPNNRFLAERTGGTYSTLKVQPAELEDSGVYFCASSQRSGTPLADTDTQYFGPGTRLTVL.

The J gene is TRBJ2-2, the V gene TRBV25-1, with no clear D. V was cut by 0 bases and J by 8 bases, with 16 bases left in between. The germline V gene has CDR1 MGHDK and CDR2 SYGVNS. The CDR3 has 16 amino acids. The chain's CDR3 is CASSEYRLHRSGELFF. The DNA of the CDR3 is TGTGCCAGCAGTGAATATCGGCTTCATCGGAGTGGGGAGCTGTTTTTT.

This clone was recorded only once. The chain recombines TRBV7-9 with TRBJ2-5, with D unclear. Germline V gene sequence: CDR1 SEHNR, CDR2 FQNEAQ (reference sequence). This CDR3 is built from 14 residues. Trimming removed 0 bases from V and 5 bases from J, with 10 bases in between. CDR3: CASSLAARGETQYF. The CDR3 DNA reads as TGTGCCAGCAGCTTAGCTGCACGTGGGGAGACCCAGTACTTC. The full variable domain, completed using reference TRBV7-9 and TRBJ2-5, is DTGVSQNPRHKITKRGQNVTFRCDPISEHNRLYWYRQTLGQGPEFLTYFQNEAQLEKSRLLSDRFSAERPKGSFSTLEIQRTEQGDSAMYLCASSLAARGETQYFGPGTRLLVL.

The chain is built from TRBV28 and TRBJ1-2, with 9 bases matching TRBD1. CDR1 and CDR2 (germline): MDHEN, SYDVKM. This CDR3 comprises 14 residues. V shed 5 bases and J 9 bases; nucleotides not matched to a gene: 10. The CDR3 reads CASSITGGSVSYTF. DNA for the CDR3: TGTGCCAGCAGTATTACAGGGGGCTCCGTGAGCTACACCTTC.

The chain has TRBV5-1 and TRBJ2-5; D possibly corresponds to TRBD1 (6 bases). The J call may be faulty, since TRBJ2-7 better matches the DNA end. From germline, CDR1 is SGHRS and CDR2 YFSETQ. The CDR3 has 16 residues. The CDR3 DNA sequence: TGCGCCAGCAGCTTGAGCTGGACGGACAGCTCCTACGAGCAGTACTTC. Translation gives CASSLSWTDSSYEQYF.

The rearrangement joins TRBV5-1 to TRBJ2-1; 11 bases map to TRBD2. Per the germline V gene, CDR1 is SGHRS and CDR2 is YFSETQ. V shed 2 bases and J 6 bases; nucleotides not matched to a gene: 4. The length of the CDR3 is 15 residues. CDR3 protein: CASSFSGRGFNEQFF. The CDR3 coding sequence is TGCGCCAGCAGCTTTAGCGGGAGGGGGTTCAATGAGCAGTTCTTC.

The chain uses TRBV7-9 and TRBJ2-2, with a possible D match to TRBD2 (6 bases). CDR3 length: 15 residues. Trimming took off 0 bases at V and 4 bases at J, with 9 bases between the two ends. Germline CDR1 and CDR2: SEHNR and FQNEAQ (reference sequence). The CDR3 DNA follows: TGTGCCAGCAGCTTAGCTACGGGAGTCACCGGGGAGCTGTTTTTT. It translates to CASSLATGVTGELFF. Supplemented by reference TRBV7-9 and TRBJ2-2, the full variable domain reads DTGVSQNPRHKITKRGQNVTFRCDPISEHNRLYWYRQTLGQGPEFLTYFQNEAQLEKSRLLSDRFSAERPKGSFSTLEIQRTEQGDSAMYLCASSLATGVTGELFFGEGSRLTVL.

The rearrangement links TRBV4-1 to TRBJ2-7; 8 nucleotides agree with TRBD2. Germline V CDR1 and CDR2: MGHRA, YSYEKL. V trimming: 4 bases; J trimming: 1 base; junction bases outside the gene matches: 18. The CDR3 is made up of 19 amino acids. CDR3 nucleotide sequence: TGCGCCAGCAGCCTGAATCACTTAGCCGGGACTAGTGGGTCCTACGAGCAGTACTTC. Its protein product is CASSLNHLAGTSGSYEQYF.

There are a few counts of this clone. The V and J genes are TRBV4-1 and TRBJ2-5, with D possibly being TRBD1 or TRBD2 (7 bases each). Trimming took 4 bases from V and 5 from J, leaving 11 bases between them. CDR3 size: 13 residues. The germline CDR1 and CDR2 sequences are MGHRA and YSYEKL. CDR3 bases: TGCGCCAGCAGCCCAGGGGGGGAGGAGACCCAGTACTTC. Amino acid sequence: CASSPGGEETQYF.

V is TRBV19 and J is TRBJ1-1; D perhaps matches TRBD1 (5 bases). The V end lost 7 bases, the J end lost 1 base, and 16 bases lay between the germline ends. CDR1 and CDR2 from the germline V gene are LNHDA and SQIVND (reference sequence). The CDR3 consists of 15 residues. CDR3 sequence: CASTDSPLGNTEAFF. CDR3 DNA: TGTGCCAGTACCGACAGTCCACTCGGGAACACTGAAGCTTTCTTT.

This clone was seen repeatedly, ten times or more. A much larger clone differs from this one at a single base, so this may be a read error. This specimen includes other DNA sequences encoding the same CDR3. CDR3 bases: TGCGCCAGCAGCTTGGACACGAGCTCCTACAATGAGCAGTTCTTC. Its translation is CASSLDTSSYNEQFF. This sequence joins TRBV5-1 and TRBJ2-1; D unclear. The V end lost 0 bases, the J end lost 0 bases, and 7 bases lay between the germline ends. CDR3 length equals 15 residues. Germline-derived CDR1 and CDR2 are SGHRS and YFSETQ.

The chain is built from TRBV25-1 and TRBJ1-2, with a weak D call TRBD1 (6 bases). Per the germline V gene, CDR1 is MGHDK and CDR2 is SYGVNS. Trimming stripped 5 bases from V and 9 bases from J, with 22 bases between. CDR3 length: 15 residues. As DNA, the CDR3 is TGTGCCAGCAGTCCCCGGGAGGGGCCCGACAGGAGCTACACCTTC. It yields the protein CASSPREGPDRSYTF.

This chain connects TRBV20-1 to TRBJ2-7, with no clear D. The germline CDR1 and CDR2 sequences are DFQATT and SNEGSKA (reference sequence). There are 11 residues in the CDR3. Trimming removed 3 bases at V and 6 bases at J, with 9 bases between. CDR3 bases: TGCAGTGCTAGGTCCGGGCCCGAGCAGTACTTC. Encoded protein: CSARSGPEQYF.

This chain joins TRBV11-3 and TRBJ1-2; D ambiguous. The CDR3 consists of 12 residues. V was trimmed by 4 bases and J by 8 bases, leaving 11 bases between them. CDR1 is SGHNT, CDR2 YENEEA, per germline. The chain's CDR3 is CASSSDEGGYTF. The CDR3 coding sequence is TGTGCCAGCAGCTCAGATGAAGGGGGCTACACCTTC.